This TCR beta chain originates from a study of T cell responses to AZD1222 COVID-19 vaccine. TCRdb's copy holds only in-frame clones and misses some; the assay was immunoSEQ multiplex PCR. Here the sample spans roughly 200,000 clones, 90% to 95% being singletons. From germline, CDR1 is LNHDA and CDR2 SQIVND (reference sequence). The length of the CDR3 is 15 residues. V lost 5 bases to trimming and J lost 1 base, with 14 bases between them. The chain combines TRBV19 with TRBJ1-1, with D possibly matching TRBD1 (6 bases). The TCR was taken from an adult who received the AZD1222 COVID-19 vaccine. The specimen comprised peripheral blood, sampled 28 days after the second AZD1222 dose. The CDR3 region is CASSLPGGGNTEAFF. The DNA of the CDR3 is TGTGCCAGTAGTCTCCCGGGAGGGGGGAACACTGAAGCTTTCTTT.